This T cell receptor (beta chain) was captured by sequencing in a study of CD8 T cells in ankylosing spondylitis. This clonotype was detected many times. Its antigen is unidentified. The germline V and J ends were trimmed by 5 bases and 4 bases, with 14 bases remaining between them. This CDR3 is built from 13 residues. CDR1 and CDR2 from the germline V gene are DFQATT and SNEGSKA (reference sequence). TCRdb passed the 5' RACE reads through MiXCR, listing each CDR3 protein once. The sample lists some 250,000 distinct CDR3 sequences, 8.6% occurring once. Whole-study findings and limits: Reported data indicate significant enrichment of disease-linked clones within matched ankylosing spondylitis synovial fluid.

The chain is built from TRBV20-1 and TRBJ1-2, with D unclear. This clonotype was sampled from a male donor with ankylosing spondylitis or in good health (not recorded which). The material sequenced was blood, either unsorted or a sorted T cell fraction (not recorded which). The CDR3 sequence is CSALRRAGYGYTF. DNA for the CDR3: TGCAGTGCTCTAAGACGGGCTGGCTATGGCTACACCTTC.